These T cell receptor beta chains were read from a single sample in a study of shared clonotypes between healthy human individuals. This table comes from immunoSEQ multiplex PCR, and its TCRdb copy is limited to in-frame clones, with some not included. The sample gives around 500,000 clones, 79% of which show up once; less than 15% is in the top ten. The specimen sequenced was PBMCs. The receptors were sampled from a woman between 40 and 50 years old in good health. Some clones in this sample may be carry-over from other donors' samples. CDR3s leave out the opening cysteine and the closing phenylalanine or tryptophan.

V	J	CDR3
TRBV15	TRBJ2-5	ATSRGGSQETQY
TRBV7-2	TRBJ2-1	ASSPPGWNEQF
TRBV5-1	TRBJ1-2	ASSFITADDGYT
TRBV5-1	TRBJ2-5	ASTSNDGPGETQY
TRBV10-3	TRBJ2-3	AIMGRGIDTQY
TRBV19	TRBJ1-5	ASRKTPNQPQH
TRBV5-1	TRBJ2-7	ASSLDGTTYYEQY
TRBV2	TRBJ2-5	ASSRAGGGQETQY
TRBV7-9	TRBJ2-7	ASSLSLPGTGGYEQY
TRBV5-4	TRBJ2-2	ASSSGLAPTGELF
TRBV9	TRBJ2-3	ASSVVGGVAPDTQY
TRBV11-2	TRBJ1-4	ASVPLDNEKLF
TRBV4-1	TRBJ1-1	ASSQEPGGRGRSTEAF
TRBV20-1	TRBJ2-5	SVRRQETQY
TRBV19	TRBJ2-2	ASSTPQGATGELF
TRBV15	TRBJ2-1	ATSGYNEQF
TRBV20-1	TRBJ1-1	SAGRDTEAF
TRBV7-3	TRBJ2-1	ASSVRQGIFNEQF
TRBV7-2	TRBJ2-3	ASSLARTGGTDTQY
TRBV5-6	TRBJ1-6	ASSLADRGGLSPLH
TRBV4-1	.	ASSHLFSKGAPYEQY
TRBV5-4	TRBJ2-2	ASSLGLAGHTGELF
TRBV19	TRBJ1-4	ASSIRQLNEKLF
TRBV5-1	TRBJ2-7	ASSFGGTDREQY
TRBV19	TRBJ1-5	ASSQRTGTLNQPQH
TRBV15	TRBJ2-7	ATSRDSPGDGYEQY
TRBV28	TRBJ1-2	ASSSNRYGYT
TRBV10-3	TRBJ1-6	ATSRGLDTNSPLH
TRBV6-4	TRBJ2-2	ASSMEGANTGELF
TRBV7-3	TRBJ1-1	ASSLSGGDEAF
TRBV29-1	TRBJ1-3	SVGDRSAGNTIY
TRBV27	TRBJ1-3	ASSSRDSGNTIY
TRBV6-6	TRBJ2-7	AIRTFREGEQY
TRBV6-1	TRBJ1-1	ASSPRDAF
TRBV5-4	TRBJ1-2	ASSAQQGEINGYT
TRBV28	TRBJ2-5	ASSHYRTGGETQY
TRBV15	TRBJ2-5	ATSRGTGRETQY
TRBV6-6	TRBJ2-7	ASSASDGAGNEQY
TRBV7-9	TRBJ2-5	ASSARGAETQY
TRBV29-1	TRBJ2-2	SGMRTGTGELF
TRBV6-4	TRBJ2-3	ASSAVGNTDTQY
TRBV11-2	TRBJ2-1	ASSLGLAGVGEQF
TRBV7-9	TRBJ2-3	ASSLGLVWNTDTQY
TRBV30	TRBJ1-2	AWSAVNYGYT
TRBV18	TRBJ1-1	ASSSNRDTEAF
TRBV29-1	TRBJ1-3	SATGFGNTIY
TRBV5-8	TRBJ2-5	ASSLVLLTQETQY
TRBV4-1	TRBJ2-2	ASSPMGLAGGGGNIGELF
TRBV19	TRBJ1-5	ASRQGTRDNQPQH
TRBV18	TRBJ2-7	ASSPRNRQGYSYEQY
TRBV29-1	TRBJ1-4	SVGGRRGPGEKLF
TRBV15	TRBJ2-1	ATSQAREGYNEQF